This T cell receptor (beta chain) stems from a study of control samples from healthy donors and cancer patients (dated by TCRdb to the early 2020s). The library was prepared using the immunoSEQ multiplex PCR assay. TCRdb mirrors the immuneACCESS table, restricted to in-frame sequences. Some clones are absent from its copies; in checked studies, under half trace to an unresolved V gene, and the reason for the others is unknown. The sample table contains about 220,000 clones; only one count was recorded for around 94% of them. Around 1.5% of the sample is taken by the ten largest. V gives up 0 bases and J gives up 3 bases, and the segment between their germline ends measures 13 bases. For CDR1 and CDR2, the germline V gene lists SGHRS and YFSETQ. The CDR3 contains 15 residues, cysteine and valine counted. The CDR3 DNA has 45 bases and is translated from base 1. This clone appeared a few times. This receptor's antigen is unknown. There are no base qualities to consult, and no much larger clone falls within one base.

The sequence links TRBV5-1 to TRBJ2-7; TRBD1 is perhaps the D gene, given 5 matching bases. The sequenced sample was blood. The TCR originated in a man aged 50-59 years in good health. The CDR3 is CASSLAPTAFYEQYV. The base sequence is TGCGCCAGCAGCTTGGCCCCGACAGCCTTCTACGAGCAGTACGTC.